This is a list of T cell receptor beta chains from one sample in a study of blood T cell repertoires in COVID-19. Profiling relied on immunoSEQ multiplex PCR, and the TCRdb table lists in-frame clones only, not all of them. The data contain 150,000 to 200,000 clones, around nine tenths of them singletons. The sequencing input was peripheral blood. Source of these receptors: a human donor in a cohort sampled during active COVID-19. The CDR3 runs from the conserved cysteine through the conserved F or W. Each record gives: D gene, V gene, J gene, clone size, CDR3 DNA, CDR3 protein. The D gene is left open where the match is weak. Clone size is given for some rows only: seen once, a few or many times, or a class if the clone is expanded.

TRBD2,TRBV5-1,TRBJ2-2,.,TGCGCCAGCAGCCCGGAGGGGACTAGTTCGAACACCGGGGAGCTGTTTTTT,CASSPEGTSSNTGELFF
.,TRBV5-1,TRBJ2-2,.,TGCGCCAGCAGCGAGGACACTTCCGGGGAGCTGTTTTTT,CASSEDTSGELFF
.,TRBV7-2,TRBJ2-7,.,TGTGCCAGCAGCATACCCAGTTACTACGAGCAGTACTTC,CASSIPSYYEQYF
.,TRBV2,TRBJ2-7,once,TGTGCCAGCAGTGAACCCTTCTCCTACGAGCAGTACTTC,CASSEPFSYEQYF
.,TRBV4-1,TRBJ1-6,once,TGCGCCAGCAGCCAAGAAAGGGGCTCCTATAATTCACCCCTCCACTTT,CASSQERGSYNSPLHF
TRBD2,TRBV28,TRBJ2-7,.,TGTGCCACCGTTACTAGCGGGAGCTCCTACGAGCAGTACTTC,CATVTSGSSYEQYF
.,TRBV19,TRBJ1-3,.,TGTGCCAGTAGTCCCCAGGACAGAAACACCATATATTTT,CASSPQDRNTIYF
.,TRBV28,TRBJ2-2,.,TGTGCCAGCAGTCCGGGAAGTACCGGGGAGCTGTTTTTT,CASSPGSTGELFF
TRBD1,TRBV5-6,TRBJ1-1,.,TGTGCCAGCAGCAGGACAGGGGGCATTGAAGCTTTCTTT,CASSRTGGIEAFF
TRBD1,TRBV18,TRBJ1-5,once,TGTGCCAGCTCAGGCACAGGGGGCGGTCAGCCCCAGCATTTT,CASSGTGGGQPQHF
TRBD1,TRBV29-1,TRBJ2-7,.,TGCAGCGCCGGACAGGGGACCCACGAGCAGTACTTC,CSAGQGTHEQYF
.,TRBV12-3/TRBV12-4,TRBJ2-3,few,TGTGCCAGCAGTTTGTCTGGGCCAGATACGCAGTATTTT,CASSLSGPDTQYF
TRBD1,TRBV6-4,TRBJ2-1,.,TGTGCCAGCAGTGACCGGGGGACAGGGGGTTACAATGAGCAGTTCTTC,CASSDRGTGGYNEQFF
.,TRBV4-3,TRBJ2-7,.,TGCGCCAGCAGCTTAGGACGGGGAACCTACGAGCAGTACTTC,CASSLGRGTYEQYF
TRBD1,TRBV7-9,TRBJ2-7,.,TGTGCCAGCAGTTGGACAGGCGGCGAGCAGTACTTC,CASSWTGGEQYF
.,TRBV5-4,TRBJ1-1,few,TGTGCCAGCAGCTTTGGGAGGTTTCTTACCACTGAAGCTTTCTTT,CASSFGRFLTTEAFF
TRBD2,TRBV27,TRBJ2-3,.,TGTGCCAGCAGTTTATCCCAAGCGGGAGCATCCACGCAGTATTTT,CASSLSQAGASTQYF
.,TRBV27,TRBJ2-7,.,TGTGCCAGCAGTGCACTAGACGGGTGGTTTCGGGAGCAGTACTTC,CASSALDGWFREQYF
TRBD1,TRBV19,TRBJ1-1,once,TGTGCCAGTAGTACAAGGGGGCTGGGCACTGAAGCTTTCTTT,CASSTRGLGTEAFF
TRBD2,TRBV5-4,TRBJ2-2,once,TGTGCCAGCAGCTTGACTAGCGGGAACACCGGGGAGCTGTTTTTT,CASSLTSGNTGELFF
TRBD2,TRBV3-1/TRBV3-2,TRBJ2-7,.,TGTGCCAGCAGCCAATCCGGGACTAGACGGTACTTC,CASSQSGTRRYF
.,TRBV19,TRBJ2-7,.,TGTGCCAGTAGTATTCTCTCCGGGACACCCTCGGGGGAGCAGTACTTC,CASSILSGTPSGEQYF
TRBD1,TRBV5-1,TRBJ1-1,once,TGCGCCAGCAGCTCCGTGACAGGGGGTAGAACTGAAGCTTTCTTT,CASSSVTGGRTEAFF
.,TRBV2,TRBJ2-7,.,TGTGCCAGCAGCTGGACAGTATCCGAGCAGTACTTC,CASSWTVSEQYF
.,TRBV6-1,TRBJ2-6,.,TGTGCCAGCAGTGAAAGCTTTTCTGGGGCCAACGTCCTGACTTTC,CASSESFSGANVLTF
TRBD1,TRBV4-3,TRBJ2-7,few,TGCGCCAGCAGCCAAGAAGAGGATAGGGGGCACGAGCAGTACTTC,CASSQEEDRGHEQYF
.,TRBV7-9,TRBJ1-1,.,TGTGCCAGCAGCTTAGGGGGCCTGAGCACTGAAGCTTTCTTT,CASSLGGLSTEAFF
TRBD2,TRBV6-2/TRBV6-3,TRBJ2-3,.,TGTGCCAGCAGCCCTGGACTAGGGGCGGCAGATACGCAGTATTTT,CASSPGLGAADTQYF
TRBD1,TRBV4-2,TRBJ1-5,.,TGTGCCAGCAGCCAAGCCGCGACCACAGGGGTGGGAATTCAGCCCCAGCATTTT,CASSQAATTGVGIQPQHF
.,TRBV4-2,TRBJ2-3,.,TGTGCCAGCAGCCAAGATCCCCAAGGGCAGGGGGGCGCAGATACGCAGTATTTT,CASSQDPQGQGGADTQYF
.,TRBV6-6,TRBJ2-1,.,TGTGCCCCCTCGTTCCCCTGGCGGGATAGGCGAGGAGAGCAGTTCTTC,CAPSFPWRDRRGEQFF
.,TRBV30,TRBJ1-6,once,TGTGCCTCCCTCCTGGGACGGGGGGTTTCACCCCTCCACTTT,CASLLGRGVSPLHF
TRBD2,TRBV6-5,TRBJ2-5,.,TGTGCCAGCAGGACTAGCGCACAAGAGACCCAGTACTTC,CASRTSAQETQYF
TRBD1,TRBV3-1/TRBV3-2,TRBJ1-2,.,TGTGCCAGCAGAGCCGGGACAGGAGGAGGAGGCTACACCTTC,CASRAGTGGGGYTF
.,TRBV2,TRBJ2-1,.,TGTGCCAGCAGCCCGCACGGCGGGGTGATGGGGAATGAGCAGTTCTTC,CASSPHGGVMGNEQFF
.,TRBV28,TRBJ1-2,.,TGTGCCAGCAGGCAGGTGCCCCCTAACTATGGCTACACCTTC,CASRQVPPNYGYTF
.,TRBV27,TRBJ1-4,.,TGTGCCAGCAGGCCCCAGGGGCGGAATGAAAAACTGTTTTTT,CASRPQGRNEKLFF
.,TRBV7-6,TRBJ1-1,.,TGTGCCAGCGGTCTATCGGAGGGGTGGAACACTGAAGCTTTCTTT,CASGLSEGWNTEAFF
TRBD2,TRBV2,TRBJ2-1,once,TGTGCCAGCAGTGTCCTCGGAGCGGGTAGCGGGAGCCACAATGAGCAGTTCTTC,CASSVLGAGSGSHNEQFF
TRBD1,TRBV28,TRBJ1-5,once,TGTGCCAGCAGCCCGTATCGGACAGGGGGCGGCAATCAGCCCCAGCATTTT,CASSPYRTGGGNQPQHF
TRBD1,TRBV5-1,TRBJ1-5,.,TGCGCCAGCAGCTGGAACACGACAGGGACCTATAGCAATCAGCCCCAGCATTTT,CASSWNTTGTYSNQPQHF
TRBD2,TRBV13,TRBJ2-7,.,TGTGCCAGCAGCTCCCTAGCGGGAGGGCCCTACGAGCAGTACTTC,CASSSLAGGPYEQYF
.,TRBV11-2,TRBJ2-7,few,TGTGCCAGCAGCCGCAGCACAGGGACCTACGAGCAGTACTTC,CASSRSTGTYEQYF
TRBD1,TRBV9,TRBJ2-7,.,TGTGCCAGCAGCCCACAGGGGGCCACCACCTACGAGCAGTACTTC,CASSPQGATTYEQYF
TRBD1,TRBV15,TRBJ2-7,.,TGTGCCACCAGCACCGCCGACAGGGCGGGCTACGAGCAGTACTTC,CATSTADRAGYEQYF
TRBD2,TRBV19,TRBJ2-7,.,TGTGCCAGTAGTATGCGGTCTAGCGGGGGTAGTCGCGAGCAGTACTTC,CASSMRSSGGSREQYF
TRBD2,TRBV9,TRBJ2-2,once,TGTGCCAGCAGCCCGGGGGGACTAGCGGGAGGGCCGAACACCGGGGAGCTGTTTTTT,CASSPGGLAGGPNTGELFF
.,TRBV6-5,TRBJ1-2,.,TGTGCCAGCAGTACCCCGGGATCTCTCTATGGCTACACCTTC,CASSTPGSLYGYTF
.,TRBV3-1/TRBV3-2,TRBJ1-1,.,TGTGCCAGCAGCCAAGATCTTCAGGTTGCTGAAGCTTTCTTT,CASSQDLQVAEAFF
.,TRBV7-2,TRBJ2-4,.,TGTGCCAGCAGCTTGAGTCACCTAGCCAAAAACATTCAGTACTTC,CASSLSHLAKNIQYF
.,TRBV2,TRBJ2-7,.,TGTGCCAGCAGGGTAAAGGAGGTTACGAACTACGAGCAGTACTTC,CASRVKEVTNYEQYF
.,TRBV11-2,TRBJ1-1,once,TGTGCCAGCAGCTTACAACCGGGACATCCTACAAACACTGAAGCTTTCTTT,CASSLQPGHPTNTEAFF
.,TRBV7-9,TRBJ1-6,.,TGTGCCAGCAGCTTAGCGCAGGTGAATTCACCCCTCCACTTT,CASSLAQVNSPLHF